A selection of T cell receptor beta chains follows, all from one sample in a study of T cells in Graves' hyperthyroidism and ophthalmopathy. TCRdb passed the multiplex PCR reads through MiXCR, listing each CDR3 protein once. The sample has around 500,000 distinct CDR3 sequences, approximately 14% seen once. The sequenced sample consisted of blood. The receptors come from a woman in her forties with Graves' hyperthyroidism. The CDR3 runs from the conserved cysteine through the conserved F or W. A D gene is named only where the DNA matches it firmly. Size is omitted from some rows. Given values are once, few, many or a class for expanded clones.

j_call	clone_size	v_call	cdr3_length	d_call	cdr3_nt	cdr3_aa
TRBJ2-1	many	TRBV30	15	.	TGTGCCTGGGATCGGGACTCCCAGGTGCACAATGAGCAGTTCTTC	CAWDRDSQVHNEQFF
TRBJ1-2	many	TRBV27	15	TRBD1	TGTGCCAGCAGTTTATCACAGGGGGCTAGCTATGGCTACACCTTC	CASSLSQGASYGYTF
TRBJ1-3	many	TRBV12-3/TRBV12-4	12	.	TGTGCCACCGCAATATCGAGAAACACCATATATTTT	CATAISRNTIYF
TRBJ1-5	.	TRBV20-1	16	TRBD1	TGCAGTGCTATAGACAGGGAAGGAAATAGCAATCAGCTCCAGCATTTT	CSAIDREGNSNQLQHF
TRBJ1-5	many	TRBV2	15	.	TGTGCCAGCAGTATACAGGGTAATGTCAATCAGCCCCAGCATTTT	CASSIQGNVNQPQHF
TRBJ2-5	many	TRBV6-5	15	.	TGTGCCAGCAGTTATCCAACTACCTCGGGGGAGACCCAGTACTTC	CASSYPTTSGETQYF
TRBJ1-1	many	TRBV3-1	16	.	TGTGCCAGCAGCCAACGAGGCGGGGGTTCGAACACTGAAGCTTTCTTT	CASSQRGGGSNTEAFF
TRBJ2-5	few	TRBV11-2	13	.	TGTGCCAGCAGCTCAGGGAACAGAGAGACCCAGTACTTC	CASSSGNRETQYF
TRBJ1-4	many	TRBV7-9	13	.	TGTGCCAGCAGACCTATTGCAGAGGGAAAACTGTTTTTT	CASRPIAEGKLFF
TRBJ2-1	.	TRBV29-1	12	TRBD2	TGCAGCGGGGGGAGGGCCGGGAATGAGCAGTTCTTC	CSGGRAGNEQFF
TRBJ2-5	many	TRBV27	14	TRBD1	TGTGCCAGCAGTCCGAGACAGGGTCAAGAGACCCAGTACTTC	CASSPRQGQETQYF